The source of this T cell receptor beta chain is a study of control samples from healthy donors and cancer patients. J was trimmed by 5 bases and V by 6 bases; bases with no gene match: 5. The CDR3 is 13 residues long. Profiling relied on immunoSEQ multiplex PCR, and the TCRdb table lists in-frame clones only, not all of them. The sample shows 110,000 or so clones, about 86% of them seen only once. The receptor's source is a man aged 25 to 40 in good health. The V and J genes are TRBV12-3 or TRBV12-4 and TRBJ1-2; TRBD1 matches 8 bases. Sequenced input: blood. CDR3 bases: TGTGCCAGCAGCCCGACAGGGGATTATGGCTACACCTTC. This codes for CASSPTGDYGYTF.